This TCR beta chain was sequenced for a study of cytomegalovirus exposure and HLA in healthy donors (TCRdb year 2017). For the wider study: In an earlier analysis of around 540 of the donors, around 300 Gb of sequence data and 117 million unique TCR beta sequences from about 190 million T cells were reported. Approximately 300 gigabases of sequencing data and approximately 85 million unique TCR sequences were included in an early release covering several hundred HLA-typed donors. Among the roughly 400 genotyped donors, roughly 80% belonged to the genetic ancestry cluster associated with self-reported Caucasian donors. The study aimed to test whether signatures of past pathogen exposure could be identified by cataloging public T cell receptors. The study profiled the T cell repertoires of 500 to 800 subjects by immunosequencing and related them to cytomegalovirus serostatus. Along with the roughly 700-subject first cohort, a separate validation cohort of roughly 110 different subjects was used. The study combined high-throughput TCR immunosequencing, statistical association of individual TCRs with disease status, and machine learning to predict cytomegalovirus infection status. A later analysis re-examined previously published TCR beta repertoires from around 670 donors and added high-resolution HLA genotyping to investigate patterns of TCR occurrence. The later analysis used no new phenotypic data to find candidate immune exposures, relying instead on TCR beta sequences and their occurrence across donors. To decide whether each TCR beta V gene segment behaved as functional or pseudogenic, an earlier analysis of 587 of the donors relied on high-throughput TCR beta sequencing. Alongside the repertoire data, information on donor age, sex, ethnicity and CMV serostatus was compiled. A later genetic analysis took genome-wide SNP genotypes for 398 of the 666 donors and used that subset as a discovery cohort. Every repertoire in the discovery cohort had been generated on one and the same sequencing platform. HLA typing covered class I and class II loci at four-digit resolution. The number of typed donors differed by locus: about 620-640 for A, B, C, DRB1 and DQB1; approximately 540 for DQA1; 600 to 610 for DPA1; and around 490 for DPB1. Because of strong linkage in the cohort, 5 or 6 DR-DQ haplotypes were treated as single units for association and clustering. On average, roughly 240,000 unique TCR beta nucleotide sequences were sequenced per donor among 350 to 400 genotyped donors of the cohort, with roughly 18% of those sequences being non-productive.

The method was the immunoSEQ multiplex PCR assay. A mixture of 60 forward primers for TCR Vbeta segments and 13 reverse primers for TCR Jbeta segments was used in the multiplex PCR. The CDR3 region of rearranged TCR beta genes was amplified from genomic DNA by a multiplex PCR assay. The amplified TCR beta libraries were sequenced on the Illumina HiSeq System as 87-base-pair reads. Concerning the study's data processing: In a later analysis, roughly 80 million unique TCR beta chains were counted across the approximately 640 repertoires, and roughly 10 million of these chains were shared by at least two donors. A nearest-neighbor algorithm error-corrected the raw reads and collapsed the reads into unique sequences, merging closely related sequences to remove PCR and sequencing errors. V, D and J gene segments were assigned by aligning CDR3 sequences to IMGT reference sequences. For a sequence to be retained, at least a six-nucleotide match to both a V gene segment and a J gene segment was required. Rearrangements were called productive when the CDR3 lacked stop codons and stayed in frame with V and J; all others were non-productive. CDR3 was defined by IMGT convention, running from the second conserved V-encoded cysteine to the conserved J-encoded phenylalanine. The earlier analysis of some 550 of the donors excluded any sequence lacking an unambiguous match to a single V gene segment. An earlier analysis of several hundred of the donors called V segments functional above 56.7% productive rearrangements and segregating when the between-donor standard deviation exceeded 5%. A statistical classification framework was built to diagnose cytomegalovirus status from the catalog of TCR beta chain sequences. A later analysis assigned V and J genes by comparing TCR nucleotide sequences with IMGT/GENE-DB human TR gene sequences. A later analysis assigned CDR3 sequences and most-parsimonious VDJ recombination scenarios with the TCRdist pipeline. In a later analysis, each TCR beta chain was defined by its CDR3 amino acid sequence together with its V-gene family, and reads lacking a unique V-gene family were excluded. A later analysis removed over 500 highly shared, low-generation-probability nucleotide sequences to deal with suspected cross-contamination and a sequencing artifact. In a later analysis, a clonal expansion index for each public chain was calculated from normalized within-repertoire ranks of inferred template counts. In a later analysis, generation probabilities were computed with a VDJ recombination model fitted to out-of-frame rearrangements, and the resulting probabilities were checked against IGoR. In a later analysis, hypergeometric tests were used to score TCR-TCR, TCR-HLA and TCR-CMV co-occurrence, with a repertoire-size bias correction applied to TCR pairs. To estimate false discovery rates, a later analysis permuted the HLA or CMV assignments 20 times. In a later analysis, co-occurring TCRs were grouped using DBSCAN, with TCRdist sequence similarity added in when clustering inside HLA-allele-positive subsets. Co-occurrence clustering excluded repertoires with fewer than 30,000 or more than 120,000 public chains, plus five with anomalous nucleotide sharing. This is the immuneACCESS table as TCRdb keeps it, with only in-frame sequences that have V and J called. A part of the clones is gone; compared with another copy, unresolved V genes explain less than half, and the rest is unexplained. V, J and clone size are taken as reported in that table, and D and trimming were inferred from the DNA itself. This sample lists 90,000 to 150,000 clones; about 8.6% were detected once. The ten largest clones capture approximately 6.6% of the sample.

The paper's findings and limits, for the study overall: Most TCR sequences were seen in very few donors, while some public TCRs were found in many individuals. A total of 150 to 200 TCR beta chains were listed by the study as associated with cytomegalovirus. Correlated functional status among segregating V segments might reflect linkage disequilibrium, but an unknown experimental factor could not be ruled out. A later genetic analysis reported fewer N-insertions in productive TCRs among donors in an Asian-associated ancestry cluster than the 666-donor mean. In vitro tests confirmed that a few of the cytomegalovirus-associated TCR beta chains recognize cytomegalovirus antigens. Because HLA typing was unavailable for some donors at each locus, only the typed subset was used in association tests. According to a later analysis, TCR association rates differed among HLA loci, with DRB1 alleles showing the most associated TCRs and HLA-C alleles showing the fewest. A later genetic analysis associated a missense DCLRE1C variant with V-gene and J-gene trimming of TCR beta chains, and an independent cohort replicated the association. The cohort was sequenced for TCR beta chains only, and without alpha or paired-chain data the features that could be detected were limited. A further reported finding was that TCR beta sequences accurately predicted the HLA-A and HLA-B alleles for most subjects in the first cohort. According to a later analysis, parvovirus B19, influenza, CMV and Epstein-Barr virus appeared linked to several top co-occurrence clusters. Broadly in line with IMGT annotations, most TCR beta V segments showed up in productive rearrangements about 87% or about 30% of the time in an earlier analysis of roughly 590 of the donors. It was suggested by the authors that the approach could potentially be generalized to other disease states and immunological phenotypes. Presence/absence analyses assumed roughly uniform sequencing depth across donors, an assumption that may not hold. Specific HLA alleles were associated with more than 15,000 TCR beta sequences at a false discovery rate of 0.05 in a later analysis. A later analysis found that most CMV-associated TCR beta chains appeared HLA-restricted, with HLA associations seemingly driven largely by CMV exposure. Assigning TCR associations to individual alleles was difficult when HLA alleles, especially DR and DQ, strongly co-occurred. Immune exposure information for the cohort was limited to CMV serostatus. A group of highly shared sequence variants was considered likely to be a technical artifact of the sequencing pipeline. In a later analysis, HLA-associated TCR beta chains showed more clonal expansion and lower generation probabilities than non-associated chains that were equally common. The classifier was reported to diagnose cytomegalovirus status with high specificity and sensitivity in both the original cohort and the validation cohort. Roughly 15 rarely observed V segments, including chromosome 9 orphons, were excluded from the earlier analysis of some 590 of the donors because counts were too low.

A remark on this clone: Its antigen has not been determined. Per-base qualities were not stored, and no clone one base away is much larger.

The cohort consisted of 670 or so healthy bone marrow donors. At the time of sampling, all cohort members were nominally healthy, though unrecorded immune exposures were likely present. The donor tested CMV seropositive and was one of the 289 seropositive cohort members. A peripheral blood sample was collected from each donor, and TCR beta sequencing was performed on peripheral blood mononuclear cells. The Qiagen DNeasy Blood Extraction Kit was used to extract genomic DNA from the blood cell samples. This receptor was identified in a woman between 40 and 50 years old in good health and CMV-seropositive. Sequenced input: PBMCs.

The nucleotide sequence reads TGTGCCAGCAGCCCCGATGAACAGGTCCCCGGCTACACCTTC. Protein translation: CASSPDEQVPGYTF. The V gene is TRBV5-6 and the J gene is TRBJ1-2; the D segment could be TRBD1, given 5 matching bases. V loses 4 bases, J loses 8 bases, and the germline ends lie 18 bases apart. The CDR3 goes from the cysteine to the phenylalanine over 14 residues. The kept DNA is CDR3 alone, 42 bases in frame from the first base. CDR1 SGHDT and CDR2 YYEEEE were looked up in the germline V gene.